Shown below are 7 T cell receptor beta chains from a single sample sequenced in a study of tumor and adjacent non-tumor tissue in lung cancer. TCRbeta libraries were built with three rounds of nested PCR, modified from ARM-PCR. TCRdb re-analysed the multiplex PCR reads in MiXCR, keeping a single row per CDR3 protein. The sample shows about 79,000 distinct CDR3 sequences, 72% of them seen only once. No cell sorting was done before RNA was extracted from the tissue. The sample taken for sequencing was lung tumor tissue. These receptors all come from a woman aged 35 to 49 with non-small cell lung cancer.

On this clonotype itself: Mismatch with germline at one junction end may stem from a read error. The chain combines TRBV11-2 with TRBJ2-7, with a tentative D call TRBD1 (6 bases). The CDR3 sequence is 16 residues long. Germline lookup yields CDR1 SGHAT and CDR2 FQNNGV. CDR3 sequence: CAISSLGGQGYYKQYF. The CDR3 nucleotides are TGTGCCATCAGCTCCCTCGGTGGGCAGGGGTACTACAAGCAGTACTTC.

Concerning this clonotype itself: This may arise from a read error, as a much more abundant clone is one base away. This chain joins TRBV28 and TRBJ1-6; no clear D. CDR3 length: 13 amino acids. The germline V gene has CDR1 MDHEN and CDR2 SYDVKM. V lost 6 bases and J lost 14, with 17 bases in between. The CDR3: CASSARRPSALHF. In DNA, the CDR3 is TGTGCCAGCAGCGCCCGGCGGCCTTCGGCCCTCCACTTT.

A word on this clonotype: This CDR3 fails to terminate in the conserved phenylalanine or tryptophan, so it likely reflects a read error. The rearrangement links TRBV6-5 to TRBJ2-1; unclear D gene. The germline V gene has CDR1 MNHEY and CDR2 SVGAGI. This CDR3 comprises 15 residues. Trimming took 5 bases from V and 4 from J, leaving 15 bases between them. The chain's CDR3 is CASSHDRSTYNEQFS. The CDR3 region has the DNA TGTGCCAGCAGTCACGACCGGTCAACTTACAATGAGCAGTTCTCC.

In the case of this clonotype: One junction end does not reproduce the germline sequence, and a read error may be involved. The chain recombines TRBV6-5 with TRBJ2-7, with TRBD1 matching over 8 bases. Germline V CDR1 and CDR2: MNHEY, SVGAGI. This CDR3 has 13 residues. Here the CDR3 DNA reads TGCGCCAGCAGGGGACAGGCTTGGAACGGGCAGTACTTC. Protein product: CASRGQAWNGQYF.

As regards this clonotype: Sequence at one end of the junction differs from germline and may be a read error. J is TRBJ2-1 and V is TRBV11-3; TRBD2 might be the D (5 bases). CDR1 and CDR2 (germline): SGHNT, YENEEA. The CDR3 runs to 14 residues. The CDR3 DNA sequence: TGTGCCAGCAGCCCCGGACTGGTGGGCAATGAGCGGTTCTTC. Protein product: CASSPGLVGNERFF.

A remark on this clonotype: The CDR3 does not close with the conserved phenylalanine or tryptophan, likely indicating a read error. This chain links TRBV5-4 with TRBJ2-1; 9 bases are a match to TRBD1. The germline V gene has CDR1 SGHNT and CDR2 YYREEE (reference sequence). CDR3 length equals 14 residues. For the CDR3, the DNA is TGTGTCAGCAGCTCCGGGACAGGGATCAATGAGCAGTTCCTC. It translates to CVSSSGTGINEQFL.

A word on this clonotype: The CDR3 does not end in the conserved phenylalanine or tryptophan, so this is likely a read error. The chain joins TRBV20-1 to TRBJ2-1; 12 bases line up with TRBD2. After removal of 6 bases from V and 7 bases from J, the junction contained 22 bases not matched to a gene. The CDR3 runs to 19 residues. Germline loops: CDR1 DFQATT, CDR2 SNEGSKA (reference sequence). In DNA form, the CDR3 reads TGCAGTGCCCCAGACCCGCTAGCGGGGGGGCTCCTTGGGGGAAATGAGCAGTTCTTA. As protein: CSAPDPLAGGLLGGNEQFL.